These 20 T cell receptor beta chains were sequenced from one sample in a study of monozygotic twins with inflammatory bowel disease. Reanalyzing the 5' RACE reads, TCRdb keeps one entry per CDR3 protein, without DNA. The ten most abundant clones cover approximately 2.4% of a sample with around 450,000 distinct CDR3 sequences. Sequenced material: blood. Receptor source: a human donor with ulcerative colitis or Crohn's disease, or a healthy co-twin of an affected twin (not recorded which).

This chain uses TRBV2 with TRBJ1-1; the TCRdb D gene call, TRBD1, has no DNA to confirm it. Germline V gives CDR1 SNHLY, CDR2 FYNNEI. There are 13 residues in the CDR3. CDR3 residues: CASTMGQAVEAFF.

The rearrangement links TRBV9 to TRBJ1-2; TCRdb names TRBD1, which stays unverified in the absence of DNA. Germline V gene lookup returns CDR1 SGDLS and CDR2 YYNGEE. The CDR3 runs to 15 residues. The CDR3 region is CASSAQVTGPVGYTF. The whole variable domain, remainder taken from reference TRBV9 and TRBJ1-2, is DSGVTQTPKHLITATGQRVTLRCSPRSGDLSVYWYQQSLDQGLQFLIQYYNGEERAKGNILERFSAQQFPDLHSELNLSSLELGDSALYFCASSAQVTGPVGYTFGSGTRLTVV.

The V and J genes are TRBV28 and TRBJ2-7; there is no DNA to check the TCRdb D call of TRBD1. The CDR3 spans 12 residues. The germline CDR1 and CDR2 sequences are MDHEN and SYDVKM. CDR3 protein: CASRTQVNEQYF. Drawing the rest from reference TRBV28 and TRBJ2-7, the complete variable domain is DVKVTQSSRYLVKRTGEKVFLECVQDMDHENMFWYRQDPGLGLRLIYFSYDVKMKEKGDIPEGYSVSREKKERFSLILESASTNQTSMYLCASRTQVNEQYFGPGTRLTVT.

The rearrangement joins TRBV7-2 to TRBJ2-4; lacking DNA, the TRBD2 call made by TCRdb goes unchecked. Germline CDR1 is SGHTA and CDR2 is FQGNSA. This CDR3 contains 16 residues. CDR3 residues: CASSWGSGMIGNIQYF.

The CDR3: CASSLRSGGGNTQYF. The chain is built from TRBV5-6 and TRBJ2-3; TCRdb reports TRBD2, a call that lacks DNA to check it against. Germline lookup yields CDR1 SGHDT and CDR2 YYEEEE. CDR3 size: 15 residues. The full variable domain, its missing parts supplied by reference TRBV5-6 and TRBJ2-3, is DAGVTQSPTHLIKTRGQQVTLRCSPKSGHDTVSWYQQALGQGPQFIFQYYEEEERQRGNFPDRFSGHQFPNYSSELNVNALLLGDSALYLCASSLRSGGGNTQYFGPGTRLTVL.

CDR3 sequence: CASSPQQGPGQPQHF. The V gene is TRBV5-5, the J gene TRBJ1-5. Germline V gene data show CDR1 as SGHKS and CDR2 as YYEKEE (reference sequence). The CDR3 runs 15 residues.

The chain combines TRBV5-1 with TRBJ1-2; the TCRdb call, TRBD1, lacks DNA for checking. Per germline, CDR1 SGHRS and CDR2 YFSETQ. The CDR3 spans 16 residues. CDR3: CASSLSTGIQSGGYTF.

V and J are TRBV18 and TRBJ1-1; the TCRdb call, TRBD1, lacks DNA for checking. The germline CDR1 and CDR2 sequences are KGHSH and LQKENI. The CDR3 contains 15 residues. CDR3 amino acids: CASSPRQGDVTEAFF.

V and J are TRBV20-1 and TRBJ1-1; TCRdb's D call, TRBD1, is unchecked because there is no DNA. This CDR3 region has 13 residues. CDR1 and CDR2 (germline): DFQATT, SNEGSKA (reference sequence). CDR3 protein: CSAGTGGLIEAFF.

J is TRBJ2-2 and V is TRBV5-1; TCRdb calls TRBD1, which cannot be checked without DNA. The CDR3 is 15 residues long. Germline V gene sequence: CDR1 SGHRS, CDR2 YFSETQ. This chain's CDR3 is CASSWTGSGTGELFF.

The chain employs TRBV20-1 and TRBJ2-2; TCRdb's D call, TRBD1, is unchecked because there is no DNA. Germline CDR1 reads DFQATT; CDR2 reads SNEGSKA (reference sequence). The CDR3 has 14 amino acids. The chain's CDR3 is CSARDRANTGELFF.

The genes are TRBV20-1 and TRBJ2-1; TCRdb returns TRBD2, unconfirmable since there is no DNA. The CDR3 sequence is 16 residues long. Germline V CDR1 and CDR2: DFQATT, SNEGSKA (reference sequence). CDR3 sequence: CSARRPTSGRGDEQFF.

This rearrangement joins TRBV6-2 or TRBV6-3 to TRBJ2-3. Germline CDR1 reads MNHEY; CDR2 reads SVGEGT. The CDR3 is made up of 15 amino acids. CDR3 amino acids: CASSYIDFITDTQYF.

The CDR3 region is CASSRVGGFQETQYF. The chain uses TRBV7-9 and TRBJ2-5; TCRdb lists TRBD1, though no DNA is available to test this call. Germline-derived CDR1 and CDR2 are SEHNR and FQNEAQ (reference sequence). The CDR3 consists of 15 residues.

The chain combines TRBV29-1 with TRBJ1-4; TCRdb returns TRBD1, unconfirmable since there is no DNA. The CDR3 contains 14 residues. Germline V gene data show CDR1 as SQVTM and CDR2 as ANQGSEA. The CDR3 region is CSVAGGRANEKLFF.

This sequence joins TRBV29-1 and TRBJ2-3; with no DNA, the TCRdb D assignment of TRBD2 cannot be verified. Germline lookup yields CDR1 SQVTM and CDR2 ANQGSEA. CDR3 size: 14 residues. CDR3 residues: CSVPSLRVGDTQYF.

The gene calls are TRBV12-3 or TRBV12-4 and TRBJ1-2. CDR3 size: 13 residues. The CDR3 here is CASSRSIDYGYTF.

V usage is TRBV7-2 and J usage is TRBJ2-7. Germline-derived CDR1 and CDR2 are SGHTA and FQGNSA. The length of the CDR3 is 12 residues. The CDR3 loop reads CASSFPRREQYF.

The CDR3 sequence: CASSKGQLQETQYF. V is TRBV5-1 and J is TRBJ2-5; TCRdb picks TRBD1, but there is no DNA to check that call. CDR1 is SGHRS, CDR2 YFSETQ, per germline. CDR3 length: 14 residues.

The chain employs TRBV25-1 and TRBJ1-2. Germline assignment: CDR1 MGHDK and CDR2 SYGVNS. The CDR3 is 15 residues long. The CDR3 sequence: CASSEYGPGNYGYTF.